A selection of T cell receptor beta chains follows, all from one sample in a study of regulatory T cells in long-lasting Graves disease. TCRdb passed the multiplex PCR reads through MiXCR, listing each CDR3 protein once. Of over 350,000 distinct CDR3 sequences in the sample, under 25% were seen once. The input for sequencing was peripheral blood mononuclear cells (PBMCs), taken when the disease was refractory, from a patient treated with antithyroid drugs. Receptors originate from a female donor with Graves disease. The CDR3 runs from the conserved cysteine through the conserved F or W. The order of the fields is CDR3 protein, CDR3 DNA, J gene, V gene, clone size, D gene. D genes are given only for firm matches. Clone sizes are given selectively: once, few, many, or a class where the clone is expanded.

CDR3 protein: CAWSELNTEAFF; CDR3 DNA: TGTGCCTGGAGTGAGTTAAACACTGAAGCTTTCTTT; J gene: TRBJ1-1; V gene: TRBV30; clone size: few; D gene: .
CDR3 protein: CSVLGQGPFSYEQYF; CDR3 DNA: TGCAGCGTTCTGGGACAGGGACCCTTCTCCTACGAGCAGTACTTC; J gene: TRBJ2-7; V gene: TRBV29-1; clone size: few; D gene: TRBD1
CDR3 protein: CASLPDLNTGELFF; CDR3 DNA: TGTGCCAGCTTGCCCGACCTCAACACCGGGGAGCTGTTTTTT; J gene: TRBJ2-2; V gene: TRBV28; clone size: many; D gene: .
CDR3 protein: CASQGHRNTGELFF; CDR3 DNA: TGTGCCAGCCAGGGACACAGGAACACCGGGGAGCTGTTTTTT; J gene: TRBJ2-2; V gene: TRBV7-8; clone size: many; D gene: .
CDR3 protein: CASSLAGQSYEQYF; CDR3 DNA: TGTGCCAGCAGTTTAGCGGGACAGTCCTACGAGCAGTACTTC; J gene: TRBJ2-7; V gene: TRBV12-3/TRBV12-4; clone size: many; D gene: TRBD1
CDR3 protein: CASSLIGTYNEQFF; CDR3 DNA: TGTGCCAGCAGTTTAATCGGCACCTACAATGAGCAGTTCTTC; J gene: TRBJ2-1; V gene: TRBV28; clone size: .; D gene: .
CDR3 protein: CASSLERTRGYEQYF; CDR3 DNA: TGCGCCAGCAGCTTGGAGAGAACCCGGGGCTACGAGCAGTACTTC; J gene: TRBJ2-7; V gene: TRBV5-1; clone size: .; D gene: .
CDR3 protein: CASSLGGVGGYTF; CDR3 DNA: TGTGCCAGCAGTTTAGGAGGGGTCGGTGGCTACACCTTC; J gene: TRBJ1-2; V gene: TRBV27; clone size: few; D gene: .
CDR3 protein: CASSHSGSHNEQFF; CDR3 DNA: TGTGCCAGCAGCCATTCGGGGTCCCACAATGAGCAGTTCTTC; J gene: TRBJ2-1; V gene: TRBV28; clone size: .; D gene: .
CDR3 protein: CASSWTVIGIQYF; CDR3 DNA: TGTGCCAGCAGCTGGACAGTGATTGGCATTCAGTACTTC; J gene: TRBJ2-4; V gene: TRBV7-2; clone size: many; D gene: .
CDR3 protein: CASSWVGDTGELFF; CDR3 DNA: TGTGCCAGCAGTTGGGTGGGGGACACCGGGGAGCTGTTTTTT; J gene: TRBJ2-2; V gene: TRBV27; clone size: .; D gene: .
CDR3 protein: CSARTGVETQYF; CDR3 DNA: TGCAGTGCTAGAACAGGGGTGGAGACCCAGTACTTC; J gene: TRBJ2-5; V gene: TRBV20-1; clone size: many; D gene: TRBD1
CDR3 protein: CASSLGGGQQPQHF; CDR3 DNA: TGTGCCAGCAGCCTGGGCGGGGGTCAACAGCCCCAGCATTTT; J gene: TRBJ1-5; V gene: TRBV3-1; clone size: .; D gene: .
CDR3 protein: CASSFAPGTGNTIYF; CDR3 DNA: TGTGCCAGCAGCTTCGCACCAGGGACTGGAAACACCATATATTTT; J gene: TRBJ1-3; V gene: TRBV3-1; clone size: .; D gene: .
CDR3 protein: CSATPGLAENIQYF; CDR3 DNA: TGCAGTGCCACGCCGGGACTAGCCGAAAACATTCAGTACTTC; J gene: TRBJ2-4; V gene: TRBV20-1; clone size: .; D gene: TRBD2
CDR3 protein: CASSEAPGDYGYTF; CDR3 DNA: TGTGCCAGCAGTGAAGCGCCAGGGGACTATGGCTACACCTTC; J gene: TRBJ1-2; V gene: TRBV6-1; clone size: many; D gene: .
CDR3 protein: CASSEGTGGTTEAFF; CDR3 DNA: TGTGCCAGCAGCGAAGGGACAGGGGGTACTACTGAAGCTTTCTTT; J gene: TRBJ1-1; V gene: TRBV13; clone size: few; D gene: TRBD1
CDR3 protein: CSVEDLDRGLKVYGYTF; CDR3 DNA: TGCAGCGTTGAAGACCTGGACAGGGGGCTTAAGGTCTATGGCTACACCTTC; J gene: TRBJ1-2; V gene: TRBV29-1; clone size: few; D gene: TRBD1
CDR3 protein: CASRPDIGELFF; CDR3 DNA: TGTGCCTCCCGCCCAGATATCGGGGAGCTGTTTTTT; J gene: TRBJ2-2; V gene: TRBV12-3/TRBV12-4; clone size: .; D gene: .
CDR3 protein: CASSLNGPGANEKLFF; CDR3 DNA: TGTGCCAGCAGCTTAAATGGGCCCGGGGCTAATGAAAAACTGTTTTTT; J gene: TRBJ1-4; V gene: TRBV7-9; clone size: few; D gene: .
CDR3 protein: CASSPLGLSHGELFF; CDR3 DNA: TGTGCCAGCAGCCCCCTCGGACTTTCTCACGGGGAGCTGTTTTTT; J gene: TRBJ2-2; V gene: TRBV7-8; clone size: few; D gene: .
CDR3 protein: CASSVGRATGELFF; CDR3 DNA: TGTGCCAGCTCCGTGGGGCGGGCTACCGGGGAGCTGTTTTTT; J gene: TRBJ2-2; V gene: TRBV12-3/TRBV12-4; clone size: few; D gene: .
CDR3 protein: CASSALVLAGSTGELFF; CDR3 DNA: TGTGCCAGCAGTGCTTTGGTACTAGCGGGATCCACCGGGGAGCTGTTTTTT; J gene: TRBJ2-2; V gene: TRBV27; clone size: few; D gene: TRBD2
CDR3 protein: CASSFFRGETQYF; CDR3 DNA: TGTGCCAGCAGTTTCTTCAGAGGGGAGACCCAGTACTTC; J gene: TRBJ2-5; V gene: TRBV28; clone size: many; D gene: .
CDR3 protein: CASSRDNRGYTF; CDR3 DNA: TGTGCCAGCAGTAGGGACAATAGGGGCTACACCTTC; J gene: TRBJ1-2; V gene: TRBV27; clone size: .; D gene: .
CDR3 protein: CASSYSRVGTGKVHEQYF; CDR3 DNA: TGTGCCAGCAGTTACTCTCGGGTTGGGACAGGGAAGGTCCACGAGCAGTACTTC; J gene: TRBJ2-7; V gene: TRBV6-5; clone size: many; D gene: TRBD1
CDR3 protein: CASSLGWDSTYEQYF; CDR3 DNA: TGTGCCAGCAGCTTAGGATGGGACAGCACCTACGAGCAGTACTTC; J gene: TRBJ2-7; V gene: TRBV7-2; clone size: many; D gene: TRBD1
CDR3 protein: CASSGRDREARQPQHF; CDR3 DNA: TGTGCCAGCAGTGGCCGGGACAGGGAGGCTCGACAGCCCCAGCATTTT; J gene: TRBJ1-5; V gene: TRBV6-1; clone size: .; D gene: TRBD1
CDR3 protein: CASRRTDSGYTF; CDR3 DNA: TGTGCCAGCAGGCGGACAGATAGTGGCTACACCTTC; J gene: TRBJ1-2; V gene: TRBV6-1; clone size: many; D gene: .